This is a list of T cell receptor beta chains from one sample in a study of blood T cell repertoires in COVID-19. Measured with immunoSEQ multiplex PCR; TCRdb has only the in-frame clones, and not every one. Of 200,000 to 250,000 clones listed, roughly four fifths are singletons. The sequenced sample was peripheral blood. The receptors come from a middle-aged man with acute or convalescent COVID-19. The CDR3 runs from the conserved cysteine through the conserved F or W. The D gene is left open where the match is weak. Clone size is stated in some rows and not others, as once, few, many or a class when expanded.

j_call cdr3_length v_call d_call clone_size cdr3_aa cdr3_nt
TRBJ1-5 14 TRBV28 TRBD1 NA CASNRQGEVQPQHF TGTGCCAGCAACAGACAGGGAGAGGTTCAGCCCCAGCATTTT
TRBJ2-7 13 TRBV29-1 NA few CSVALWPSHEQYF TGCAGCGTTGCGTTGTGGCCCTCCCACGAGCAGTACTTC
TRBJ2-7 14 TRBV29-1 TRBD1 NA CSVHLGQGSYEQYF TGCAGCGTGCATCTTGGACAGGGGTCCTACGAGCAGTACTTC
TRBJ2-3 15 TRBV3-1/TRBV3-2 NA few CASSQDPGAADTQYF TGTGCCAGCAGCCAAGATCCGGGAGCAGCAGATACGCAGTATTTT
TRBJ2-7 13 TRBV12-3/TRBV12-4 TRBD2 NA CASSLGGGYEQYF TGTGCCAGCAGCCTTGGGGGGGGCTACGAGCAGTACTTC
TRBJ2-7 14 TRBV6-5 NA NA CASSRGLSRGEQYF TGTGCCAGCAGCCGTGGACTGAGTCGAGGCGAGCAGTACTTC
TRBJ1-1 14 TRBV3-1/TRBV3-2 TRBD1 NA CASSPDRGRTEAFF TGTGCCAGCAGCCCAGACAGGGGGCGGACTGAAGCTTTCTTT
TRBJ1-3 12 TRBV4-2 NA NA CASSQAGNTIYF TGTGCCAGCAGCCAAGCGGGAAACACCATATATTTT
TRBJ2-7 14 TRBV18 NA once CASSLQGNFYEQYF TGTGCCAGCTCGCTACAGGGAAATTTTTACGAGCAGTACTTC
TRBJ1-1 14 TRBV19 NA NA CASSPRTLNTEAFF TGTGCCAGTAGTCCAAGGACACTGAACACTGAAGCTTTCTTT